This TCR beta chain originates from a study of regulatory T cells in long-lasting Graves disease (dated by TCRdb to the early 2020s). For the wider study: Newly diagnosed Graves' disease patients had taken antithyroid drugs for less than 3 months. Peripheral blood TCR sequencing and RNA sequencing compared persistent Graves' disease patients with newly diagnosed Graves' disease patients. The study was conducted in China and was registered as a clinical trial. A total of around 35 samples underwent TCR sequencing, from about 13 patients with persistent Graves' disease and 20 or so patients with newly diagnosed Graves' disease.

Broader findings and caveats from the paper: Lower TCR Shannon entropy and fewer highly expanded clones were observed in persistent Graves' disease patients than in newly diagnosed patients, which suggested clonal expansion. The small sample size was acknowledged by the authors as a limitation that may reduce accuracy. The study examined only peripheral blood because the primary lesion, thyroid tissue, could not be accessed. More public clonotypes were shared among persistent patients (under 3,000) than among newly diagnosed patients (966). Sequencing and analysis were restricted to the TCR beta chain.

This clonotype has a handful of counts. This clone's antigen is unknown. No clone much larger than this one lies a single base away; base qualities are absent. The receptor library was made with multiplex PCR. For sequencing, an Illumina HiSeq 4000 was employed. iRepertoire HTBI primers and Arm-PCR amplification of CDR3 regions were used to construct TCR beta libraries. Before sequencing, the PCR products went through gel purification. The authors' pipeline ran thus. Across samples, about 64 TRBV and 15 or so TRBJ segments were identified and used for gene usage analysis of CDR3 amino acid clonotypes. Filtered high-quality paired reads were merged into contigs using COPE and FqMerger. BLAST was used to align contigs to IMGT TRBV, TRBD and TRBJ reference genes, with CDR3 defined following IMGT. Clonotypes above 0.1% frequency were classified as highly expanded clones. Repertoire diversity was measured by Shannon entropy, and V-J evenness by the Gini coefficient. Clonotypes shared by more than one individual were considered public. The public reads were reanalyzed by TCRdb: fastp trimming at Q25, MiXCR alignment, in-frame beta chains only. Rows merge per CDR3 protein into single entries with the most common DNA and genes. The V and J calls shown here were made by TCRdb, not taken from the authors' results. The sample table holds about 320,000 distinct CDR3 sequences, of which about 18% were seen once. Together, the top ten hold roughly 35% of the sample.

What the time point label conveys for this sample: newly diagnosed GD, antithyroid drugs for less than 3 months. RNA was extracted from PBMCs in TRIzol for both TCR sequencing and RNA sequencing. The diagnosis of Graves' disease was made according to American Thyroid Association guidelines. Recruitment of patients was carried out at an endocrinology department in Xi'an, China. From each patient, approximately 10 milliliters of peripheral blood was collected into an EDTA anticoagulant tube. Ficoll Paque Plus density gradient separation was used to isolate PBMCs, and no further T cell sorting was performed. RNA quality was checked with an Agilent 2100 Bioanalyzer and agarose gel, and concentration with a NanoDrop 2000. The TCR originated in a female donor with Graves disease. The sample here was peripheral blood mononuclear cells (PBMCs), taken at new diagnosis, from a patient treated with antithyroid drugs.

CDR3 protein: CASSLVPFSGRAYEQFF. The bases read TGCGCCAGCAGCTTGGTGCCTTTTAGCGGGAGGGCCTATGAGCAGTTCTTC. The chain employs TRBV5-1 and TRBJ2-1, and 11 junction bases match TRBD2. Inclusive of the bounding cysteine and phenylalanine, the CDR3 is 17 residues long. The sequence is cut down to CDR3 DNA, 51 bases in frame from base 1. Looking up the germline V gene yields CDR1 SGHRS and CDR2 YFSETQ. V is pruned by 0 bases and J by 8 bases, leaving 10 bases of the junction without a gene match.